This is a list of T cell receptor beta chains from one sample in a study of radiation and T cells in renal cell carcinoma. Here immunoSEQ multiplex PCR was the method, and the copy in TCRdb shows in-frame clones only, minus some. Counted here are 20,000 to 25,000 clones, roughly three quarters occurring once; the ten biggest clones make up around 42%. Sequencing was performed on blood, taken from a patient whose treatment included radiotherapy and nephrectomy. The source of these receptors is a man aged 55 to 69 with renal cell carcinoma. CDR3s include the opening cysteine and the closing phenylalanine or tryptophan. The D gene is left open where the match is weak. Clone size is not always given. Where it is, it says once, few, many or a class for expanded clones.

V,J,size,D,DNA,CDR3
TRBV2,TRBJ2-7,-,TRBD2,TGTGCCAGCAGTGAAGGGGTGGGAGGGCCTAATTACGAGCAGTACTTC,CASSEGVGGPNYEQYF
TRBV5-6,TRBJ2-3,-,TRBD2,TGTGCCAGCAGCTTGCCGCGGGGGGGAACAGATACGCAGTATTTT,CASSLPRGGTDTQYF
TRBV18,TRBJ1-4,-,-,TGTGCCAGCTCACCAAAACAGACTAATGAAAAACTGTTTTTT,CASSPKQTNEKLFF
TRBV5-5,TRBJ1-2,-,-,TGTGCCAGCAGCTTGGGTCCCGGCTATGGCTACACCTTC,CASSLGPGYGYTF
TRBV9,TRBJ2-5,-,TRBD2,TGTGCCAGCAGCCCCGAGCGGGACCTCCCAGAGACCCAGTACTTC,CASSPERDLPETQYF
TRBV5-1,TRBJ2-3,-,-,TGCGCCAGCAGCGGAGGGTCGGGCACAGATACGCAGTATTTT,CASSGGSGTDTQYF
TRBV6-6,TRBJ1-3,once,TRBD1,TGTGCCAGCAGTTACCGGACAGGGACCTCTGGAAACACCATATATTTT,CASSYRTGTSGNTIYF
TRBV5-4,TRBJ1-1,once,TRBD1,TGTGCCAGCAGCAAACCGGACAGGGGCACTGAAGCTTTCTTT,CASSKPDRGTEAFF
TRBV6-5,TRBJ1-4,-,-,TGCGCCAGCACCGGACATCTTAATGAAAAACTGTTTTTT,CASTGHLNEKLFF
TRBV29-1,TRBJ2-4,-,TRBD1,TGCAGCGCAAAAAGGGGGGACAGGGAGTACTTC,CSAKRGDREYF
TRBV18,TRBJ2-3,few,-,TGTGCCAGCTCACCACTGCAGGGTCGGACAGATACGCAGTATTTT,CASSPLQGRTDTQYF
TRBV7-9,TRBJ2-1,-,TRBD2,TGTGCCAGCAGCTCGGGACTAGCGGCGTCCTACAATGAGCAGTTCTTC,CASSSGLAASYNEQFF
TRBV6-5,TRBJ1-1,-,-,TGTGCCAGCAGTTACGGATTAGGGACTGAAGCTTTCTTT,CASSYGLGTEAFF
TRBV7-2,TRBJ2-7,few,-,TGTGCCAGCAGCTTATTTGGGGGAGGTTCCACCTACGAGCAGTACTTC,CASSLFGGGSTYEQYF
TRBV19,TRBJ1-2,-,-,TGTGCCAGTAAAATAGGAAGGGAAAACTATGGCTACACCTTC,CASKIGRENYGYTF
TRBV7-9,TRBJ1-6,-,-,TGTGCCAGCGCTCCCGAAGGGAGCGATAATTCACCCCTCCACTTT,CASAPEGSDNSPLHF
TRBV7-9,TRBJ1-1,-,TRBD1,TGTGCCAGCAGCTTGTATTCAGGGACAGGCATTGAAGCTTTCTTT,CASSLYSGTGIEAFF
TRBV4-2,TRBJ2-2,once,-,TGTGCCAGCAGCCAAGAAGGGACACTAAACACCGGGGAGCTGTTTTTT,CASSQEGTLNTGELFF
TRBV7-2,TRBJ1-1,-,-,TGTGCCAGCAGCCCAGGGGCAGCGAACACTGAAGCTTTCTTT,CASSPGAANTEAFF
TRBV5-1,TRBJ2-1,-,TRBD1,TGCGCCAGCAAGGAGACAGGGGTCAATGAGCAGTTCTTC,CASKETGVNEQFF
TRBV18,TRBJ1-1,-,-,TGTGCCAGCTCACCCACCTTACCCCTCACTGAAGCTTTCTTT,CASSPTLPLTEAFF
TRBV5-1,TRBJ2-7,-,TRBD2,TGCGCCAGCAGCCCGAAACTAGCGAGCTACGAGCAGTACTTC,CASSPKLASYEQYF
TRBV7-9,TRBJ1-2,-,TRBD1,TGTGCCAGCAGCTGGACAGGGGGCTACACCTTC,CASSWTGGYTF
TRBV10-3,TRBJ2-3,-,TRBD2,TGTGCCATCAGTGAGCGGGAGGGGGGGGCAGATACGCAGTATTTT,CAISEREGGADTQYF
TRBV6-1,TRBJ2-2,-,-,TGTGCCAGCAGTGAAGTAGAGTGGGCCGGGGAGCTGTTTTTT,CASSEVEWAGELFF
TRBV6-6,TRBJ1-2,-,-,TGTGCCAGCACCGACGAGCGGGACGGCTACACCTTC,CASTDERDGYTF
TRBV18,TRBJ1-1,once,-,TGTGCCAGCTCAGTAGGGCAGGTCACTGAAGCTTTCTTT,CASSVGQVTEAFF
TRBV7-6,TRBJ2-1,-,TRBD2,TGTGCCAGCAGCTACCTAGCGGATGAGCAGTTCTTC,CASSYLADEQFF
TRBV11-2,TRBJ2-1,-,TRBD2,TGTGCCAGCAGCCCGGGACTAGTTGCCGGAAATGAGCAGTTCTTC,CASSPGLVAGNEQFF
TRBV6-5,TRBJ2-7,-,-,TGTGCCAGCAGTCCACCTGGGGGGGCTCGGGAGCAGTACTTC,CASSPPGGAREQYF